Below are 14 T cell receptor beta chains sequenced from a single sample in a study of type 1 regulatory T cells (dated by TCRdb to about 2021). Sequencing was carried out with an Illumina MiSeq. The public sequencing data were trimmed at Q25 with fastp and processed into clonotypes with MiXCR by TCRdb, which kept only in-frame beta chains. Merged by CDR3 protein, the rows form single entries marked with the most common genes and DNA. This sample holds 20,000 or so distinct CDR3 sequences; less than 60% were observed only once. The ten most abundant clones make up about 4.9% of the sample. Their recognized antigens are unknown. The sequenced material came from cultured T cells, either the whole culture or a sorted T cell fraction (not recorded which). Every receptor here comes from a human donor in good health.

The CDR3 protein is CSVAGARAGGHQETQYF. CDR3 nucleotides: TGCAGCGTTGCGGGGGCGCGAGCGGGGGGCCACCAAGAGACCCAGTACTTC. The rearrangement joins TRBV29-1 to TRBJ2-5, with 9 bases aligning to TRBD2. Looked up from germline, CDR1 is SQVTM and CDR2 is ANQGSEA. J lost 0 bases, V lost 4 bases, and 12 bases had no gene match. There are 17 residues in the CDR3. The full variable domain, rest sourced from reference TRBV29-1 and TRBJ2-5, is SAVISQKPSRDICQRGTSLTIQCQVDSQVTMMFWYRQQPGQSLTLIATANQGSEATYESGFVIDKFPISRPNLTFSTLTVSNMSPEDSSIYLCSVAGARAGGHQETQYFGPGTRLLVL.

This clonotype was seen more than once but under ten times. Here the CDR3 DNA reads TGTGCCAGCAGTTATGTACCGGGACAGGGAGTGTACGAGCAGTACTTC. It translates to CASSYVPGQGVYEQYF. The chain carries TRBV6-6 and TRBJ2-7; 9 bases align to TRBD1. The CDR3 loop spans 16 amino acids. J lost 4 bases, V lost 3 bases, and 10 bases had no gene match. Germline V gives CDR1 MNHNY, CDR2 SVGAGI (reference sequence).

There are a few counts of this clonotype. The chain has TRBV6-6 and TRBJ1-2, with 12 bases that match TRBD1. The V gene's germline CDR1 is MNHNY and CDR2 SVGAGI (reference sequence). CDR3 size: 13 residues. Trimming cost V 5 bases and J 8 bases; bases outside gene matches: 3. The DNA for the CDR3 is TGTGCCAGCAGTGGGGACAGGGGGCTAGGCTACACCTTC. Its protein is CASSGDRGLGYTF.

By proportion, this clonotype is medium-sized (0.01 to 0.1%). The CDR3 sequence: CASSLKTSGRNEQFF. The CDR3 DNA is TGTGCCAGCAGTTTAAAGACTAGCGGGCGAAATGAGCAGTTCTTC. V usage is TRBV28 and J usage is TRBJ2-1; 10 nucleotides line up with TRBD2. There are 15 residues in the CDR3. The germline CDR1 and CDR2 sequences are MDHEN and SYDVKM. The trim removed 2 bases at V and 7 bases at J, leaving 5 bases unmatched.

This clonotype occurred many times. This rearrangement joins TRBV4-3 to TRBJ2-5; 8 bases align to TRBD2. CDR1 and CDR2 (germline): LGHNA, YSLEER. The CDR3 totals 13 residues. V trimming: 4 bases; J trimming: 5 bases; junction bases outside the gene matches: 3. The CDR3 nucleotides are TGCGCCAGCAGCCCCGGACTAGCCGAGACCCAGTACTTC. Protein sequence: CASSPGLAETQYF.

This clonotype is labeled as medium-sized. The chain recombines TRBV7-2 with TRBJ1-2; a possible D gene is TRBD1 (6 bases). CDR3 length: 15 amino acids. Trimming took 4 bases from V and 4 from J, leaving 16 bases between them. Germline CDR1 is SGHTA and CDR2 is FQGNSA. The CDR3 reads CASSSRDNGFYGYTF. In nucleotides, the CDR3 is TGTGCCAGCAGCTCTCGGGACAACGGTTTCTATGGCTACACCTTC.

This sequence joins TRBV6-2 or TRBV6-3 and TRBJ1-5; TRBD1 agrees at 8 bases. The germline V gene has CDR1 MNHEY and CDR2 SVGEGT. V shed 6 bases and J 15 bases; nucleotides not matched to a gene: 19. CDR3 length: 15 amino acids. The CDR3, as DNA: TGTGCCAGCAGCCGAAACCTCGTCCGGGACAGGAAGGTGCATTTT. Protein product: CASSRNLVRDRKVHF.

A note on this clonotype: The final CDR3 position lacks the conserved phenylalanine or tryptophan, pointing to a likely read error. Because the CDR3's place on the DNA is in doubt, the DNA is left out and the CDR3 is given as listed by TCRdb. The chain carries TRBV5-1 and TRBJ2-3; the listed D gene, TRBD2, was not tested against the DNA. CDR1 and CDR2 (germline): SGHRS, YFSETQ. The CDR3 contains 15 residues when both ends are counted. CDR3 amino acids: CASSLTSGGQRPSTS.

CDR3 sequence reads: CASSLAGSAATNEKLFF. The DNA of the CDR3 is TGTGCCAGCAGCTTGGCCGGGTCGGCTGCAACTAATGAAAAACTGTTTTTT. The chain is built from TRBV5-5 and TRBJ1-4, with D unclear. The germline V gene has CDR1 SGHKS and CDR2 YYEKEE (reference sequence). The V end was cut by 0 bases, the J end by 0 bases, with 12 bases between. The CDR3 is made up of 17 amino acids. Full variable domain (outside the CDR3, taken from reference TRBV5-5 and TRBJ1-4): DAGVTQSPTHLIKTRGQQVTLRCSPISGHKSVSWYQQVLGQGPQFIFQYYEKEERGRGNFPDRFSARQFPNYSSELNVNALLLGDSALYLCASSLAGSAATNEKLFFGSGTQLSVL.

The rearrangement joins TRBV6-2 or TRBV6-3 to TRBJ1-1; D possibly corresponds to TRBD1 (5 bases). V was pared by 6 bases and J by 0 bases, with 11 bases between. The CDR3 length is 14 residues. CDR1 is MNHEY and CDR2 is SVGEGT in the germline V gene. CDR3 DNA sequence: TGTGCCAGCAGAACCGCGGGGCTGAACACTGAAGCTTTCTTT. The encoded protein is CASRTAGLNTEAFF.

This chain uses TRBV5-6 with TRBJ2-5; maybe TRBD1 (5 bases). Trimming pared 3 bases from V and 0 bases from J, leaving 12 bases between. The CDR3 length is 15 residues. CDR1 is SGHDT, CDR2 YYEEEE, per germline. CDR3 protein: CASSWADTHQETQYF. The CDR3 nucleotides read TGTGCCAGCAGCTGGGCGGACACCCACCAAGAGACCCAGTACTTC.

This clonotype has more than one count but fewer than ten. V is TRBV20-1 and J is TRBJ1-3; D remains unclear. Trimming took off 0 bases at V and 5 bases at J, with 14 bases between the two ends. The CDR3 loop spans 15 amino acids. Germline CDR1 is DFQATT and CDR2 is SNEGSKA (reference sequence). In DNA, the CDR3 is TGCAGTGCTAGAGATCCGAGGGAGGTTAGAAACACCATATATTTT. Its protein is CSARDPREVRNTIYF.

The genes are TRBV10-3 and TRBJ1-2; a possible D gene is TRBD1 (6 bases). Germline V gene data show CDR1 as ENHRY and CDR2 as SYGVKD. The germline V and J ends were trimmed by 5 bases and 0 bases, with 16 bases remaining between them. The CDR3 runs to 16 residues. For the CDR3, the DNA is TGTGCCATCAGTAACGCCGGACAGCGTACTAACTATGGCTACACCTTC. As protein: CAISNAGQRTNYGYTF.

This clonotype is medium-sized within its sample. The V call is TRBV4-3, the J call TRBJ2-7; 13 positions match TRBD2. The germline V gene has CDR1 LGHNA and CDR2 YSLEER. This CDR3 comprises 17 residues. V lost 4 bases, J lost 4 bases, and 10 bases stayed unmatched. CDR3 in amino acids: CASSRTSGGPPAYEQYF. CDR3 DNA: TGCGCCAGCAGCCGGACTAGCGGGGGCCCTCCGGCGTACGAGCAGTACTTC.